The 2 T cell receptor beta chains below come from one sample, sequenced in a study of beta chain features in type 1 diabetes. General study findings and limits: Moderate but significant shortening of TCRB CDR3s was recorded in all four CD4+ subsets from Type 1 diabetes patients.

Antigens of these TCRs are unknown. cDNA synthesis used the whole RNA isolate, giving expressed TCRB sequences. This table comes from immunoSEQ multiplex PCR, and its TCRdb copy is limited to in-frame clones, with some not included. The sample records roughly 150,000 clones, around 63% being singletons. Sequenced sample: naive CD4+ T cells from blood. The source of these receptors is a young man with type 1 diabetes.

The CDR3 sequence is CASSQDSATSGGALDTQYF. CDR3 DNA sequence: TGCGCCAGCAGCCAAGATTCCGCGACTAGCGGGGGGGCTTTAGATACGCAGTATTTT. The V gene is TRBV4-3, the J gene TRBJ2-3, with 14 bases fitting TRBD2. The CDR3 totals 19 residues. Germline values: CDR1 LGHNA, CDR2 YSLEER. V lost 0 bases and J lost 5; bases outside the gene matches: 10.

The CDR3 sequence: CRASGDYGYTF. Here the CDR3 DNA reads TGCAGGGCCTCCGGGGACTATGGCTACACCTTC. This rearrangement joins TRBV29-1 to TRBJ1-2; no clear D gene. This CDR3 region has 11 residues. CDR1 is SQVTM, CDR2 ANQGSEA, per germline.